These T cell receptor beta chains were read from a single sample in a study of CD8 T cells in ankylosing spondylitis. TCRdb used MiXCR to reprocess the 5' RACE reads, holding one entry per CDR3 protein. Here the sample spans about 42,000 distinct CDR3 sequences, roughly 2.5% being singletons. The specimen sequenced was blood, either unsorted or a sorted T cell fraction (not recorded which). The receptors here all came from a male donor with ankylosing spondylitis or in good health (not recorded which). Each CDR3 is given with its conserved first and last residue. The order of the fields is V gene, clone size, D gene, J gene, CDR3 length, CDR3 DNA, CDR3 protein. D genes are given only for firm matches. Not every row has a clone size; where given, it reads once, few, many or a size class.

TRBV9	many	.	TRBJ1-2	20	TGTGCCAGCAGCGTAGATTTTCTTGGCAGGGAGATTTCGGCTAACTATGGCTACACCTTC	CASSVDFLGREISANYGYTF
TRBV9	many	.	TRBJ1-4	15	TGTGCCAGCAGCGCAGGACAGAGAACTAATGAAAAACTGTTTTTT	CASSAGQRTNEKLFF
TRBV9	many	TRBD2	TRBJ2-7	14	TGTGCCAGCAGCGTAAGCGGGAGGGCCGACGAGCAGTACTTC	CASSVSGRADEQYF
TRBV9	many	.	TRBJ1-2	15	TGTGCCAGCAGCGCCCTTGGGGGCTCTAACTATGGCTACACCTTC	CASSALGGSNYGYTF
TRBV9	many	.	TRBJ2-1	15	TGTGCCAGCAGCGTAGCCCCTAGCGCCTACAATGAGCAGTTCTTC	CASSVAPSAYNEQFF
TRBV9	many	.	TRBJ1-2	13	TGTGCCAGCAGCCTACGGGCCGGCGATGGCTACACCTTC	CASSLRAGDGYTF
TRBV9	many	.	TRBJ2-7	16	TGTGCCAGCAGCGTAGATCAGGGGGGTACTGGCTACGAGCAGTACTTC	CASSVDQGGTGYEQYF
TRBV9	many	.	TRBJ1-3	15	TGTGCCAGCAGACTGACAGCAAACTCTGGAAACACCATATATTTT	CASRLTANSGNTIYF
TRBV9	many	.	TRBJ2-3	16	TGTGCCAGCAGCCCCGTTGCCGGGGCCTCCACAGATACGCAGTATTTT	CASSPVAGASTDTQYF
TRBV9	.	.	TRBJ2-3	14	TGTGCCAGCAGCGTGAGGGGGGCCACAGATACGCAGTATTTT	CASSVRGATDTQYF
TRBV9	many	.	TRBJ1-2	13	TGTGCCAGCAGCGTACTCCCGGACGGCGGCTACACCTTC	CASSVLPDGGYTF
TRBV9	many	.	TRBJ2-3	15	TGTGCCAGCAGCGTAGGACCTTATCGCACAGATACGCAGTATTTT	CASSVGPYRTDTQYF
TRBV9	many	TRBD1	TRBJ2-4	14	TGTGCCAGCAGCCCCCGGACAGGGTCGAACATTCAGTACTTC	CASSPRTGSNIQYF
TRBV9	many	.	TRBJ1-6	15	TGTGCCAGCAGCGCCCTGGGGACTGGCGGTTCACCCCTCCACTTT	CASSALGTGGSPLHF
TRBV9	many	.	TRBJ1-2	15	TGTGCCAGCAGCGTAGAGGCGGCAGCTAACTATGGCTACACCTTC	CASSVEAAANYGYTF
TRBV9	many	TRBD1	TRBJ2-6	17	TGTGCCAGCAGCACATGGACAGGGGACTCTGGGGCCAACGTCCTGACTTTC	CASSTWTGDSGANVLTF
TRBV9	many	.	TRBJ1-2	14	TGTGCCAGCAGCGTATGGCAAACCTTCTATGGCTACACCTTC	CASSVWQTFYGYTF
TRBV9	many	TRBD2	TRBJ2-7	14	TGTGCCAGCAACCCGGGAGGAGGGGTCTACGAGCAGTACTTC	CASNPGGGVYEQYF
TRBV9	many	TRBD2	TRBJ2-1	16	TGTGCCAGCAGCGTTTATAGCGGGAGCTCCTACAATGAGCAGTTCTTC	CASSVYSGSSYNEQFF
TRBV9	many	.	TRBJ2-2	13	TGTGCCAGCAGCCGACGTCCAGCCGGGGAGCTGTTTTTT	CASSRRPAGELFF
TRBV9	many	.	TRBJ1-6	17	TGTGCCAGCAGCGCTAGTCGACAGGCCTACGGGGGTTCACCCCTCCACTTT	CASSASRQAYGGSPLHF
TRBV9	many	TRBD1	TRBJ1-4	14	TGTGCCAGCAGCGATCTACAGGGGCCGGAAAAACTGTTTTTT	CASSDLQGPEKLFF
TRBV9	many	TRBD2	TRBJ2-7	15	TGTGCCAGCAGCGTACAACCTAGCGGGGTCTACGAGCAGTACTTC	CASSVQPSGVYEQYF
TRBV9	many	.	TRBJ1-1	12	TGTGCCAGCAGCGCCGTTCGGGGCGAAGCTTTCTTT	CASSAVRGEAFF
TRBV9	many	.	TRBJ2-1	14	TGTGCCAGCAGCGCCCGCGGGGTGGACAATGAGCAGTTCTTC	CASSARGVDNEQFF
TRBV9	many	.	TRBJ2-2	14	TGTGCCAGCAGCGTAGTTGGGATGGCGAGGGAGCTGTTTTTT	CASSVVGMARELFF
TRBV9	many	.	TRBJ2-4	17	TGTGCCAGCAGCGTAGGGCTAGCGGAGGGGGGCAAAAACATTCAGTACTTC	CASSVGLAEGGKNIQYF
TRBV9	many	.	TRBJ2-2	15	TGTGCCAGCAGCGTAGGTCCGGGGAACACCGGGGAGCTGTTTTTT	CASSVGPGNTGELFF
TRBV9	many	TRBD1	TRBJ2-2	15	TGTGCCAGCAGCGCGGACAGGGATTTAACCGGGGAGCTGTTTTTT	CASSADRDLTGELFF
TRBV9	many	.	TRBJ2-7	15	TGTGCCAGCAGCGTAGCCGGAGCGGGACATAACGAGCAGTACTTC	CASSVAGAGHNEQYF
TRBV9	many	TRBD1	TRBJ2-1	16	TGTGCCAGCAGCGACAGGGGGATGAGCTCCTACAATGAGCAGTTCTTC	CASSDRGMSSYNEQFF
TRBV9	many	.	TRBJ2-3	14	TGTGCCAGCAGCCCCGTGGTCAGCACAGATACGCAGTATTTT	CASSPVVSTDTQYF
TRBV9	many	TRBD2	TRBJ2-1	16	TGTGCCAGCAGCTCTCAGACTAGCGGGAGTTCCGGTGAGCAGTTCTTC	CASSSQTSGSSGEQFF
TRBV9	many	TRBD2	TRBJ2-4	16	TGTGCCAGCAGCGTAGGCCTAGCGGGAGCCATAAACATTCAGTACTTC	CASSVGLAGAINIQYF
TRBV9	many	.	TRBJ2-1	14	TGTGCCAGCAGCCCCGACGGGATCAACAATGAGCAGTTCTTC	CASSPDGINNEQFF
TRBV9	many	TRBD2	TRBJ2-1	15	TGTGCCAGCAGCGTAGGCGAGCGGGAGGGTGGTGAGCAGTTCTTC	CASSVGEREGGEQFF
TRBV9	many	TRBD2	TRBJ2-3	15	TGTGCCAGCAGCCCAAGGGGAGGGGAGAGAGATACGCAGTATTTT	CASSPRGGERDTQYF
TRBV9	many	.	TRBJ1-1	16	TGTGCCAGCAGCGTAAGGGCAGGGTCCATGAACACTGAAGCTTTCTTT	CASSVRAGSMNTEAFF
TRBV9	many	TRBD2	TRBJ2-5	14	TGTGCCAGCACTCCGGGGGAGGGGCAAGAGACCCAGTACTTC	CASTPGEGQETQYF
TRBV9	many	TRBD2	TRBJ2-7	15	TGTGCCAGCAGCGTCCAGGCTAGCGGGAGTTACGAGCAGTACTTC	CASSVQASGSYEQYF
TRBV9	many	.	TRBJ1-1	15	TGTGCCAGCAGCGCGGTGGGGGGAAGGTTTGTTGAGGCTTTCTTT	CASSAVGGRFVEAFF
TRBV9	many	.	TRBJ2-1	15	TGTGCCAGCAGCGTAGTCGGGACCTCCTACAATGAGCAGTTCTTC	CASSVVGTSYNEQFF
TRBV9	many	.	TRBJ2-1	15	TGTGCCAGCAGCGTTAGGTCTGTACTGCCAAATGAGCAGTTCTTC	CASSVRSVLPNEQFF
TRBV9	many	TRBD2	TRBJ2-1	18	TGTGCCAGCAGCACGTCCGGGACTAGCGGGGGTGGGTACAATGAGCAGTTCTTC	CASSTSGTSGGGYNEQFF
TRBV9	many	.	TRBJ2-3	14	TGTGCCAGCAGCGTAAACAGGTTCACAGATACGCAGTATTTT	CASSVNRFTDTQYF
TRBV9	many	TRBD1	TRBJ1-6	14	TGTGCCAGCAGAGGGGGCGGCGGGAATTCACCCCTCCACTTT	CASRGGGGNSPLHF
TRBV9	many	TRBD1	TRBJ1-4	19	TGTGCCAGCAGCAAACCCCCGGGACAGGGAGTTGTGGGTGAAGAAAAACTGTTTTTT	CASSKPPGQGVVGEEKLFF
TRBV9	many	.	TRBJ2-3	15	TGTGCCAGCAGCGGCCCCACTAGAGGCACAGATACGCAGTATTTT	CASSGPTRGTDTQYF
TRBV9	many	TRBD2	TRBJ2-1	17	TGTGCCAGCAGCTCGAGAGAATTGCTAGCGGGTTACAATGAGCAGTTCTTC	CASSSRELLAGYNEQFF
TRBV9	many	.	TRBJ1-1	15	TGTGCCAGCAGCGCCAGGGGATCGGGGAACACTGAAGCTTTCTTT	CASSARGSGNTEAFF
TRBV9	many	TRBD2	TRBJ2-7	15	TGTGCCAGCAGCGTGGCAGCGGGAGACAATTACGAGCAGTACTTC	CASSVAAGDNYEQYF